This T cell receptor beta chain was sequenced for a study of cytomegalovirus exposure and HLA in healthy donors. The germline V gene encodes CDR1 MNHEY and CDR2 SMNVEV (reference sequence). V was cut by 2 bases and J by 0 bases, with 8 bases left in between. The CDR3 sequence is 15 residues long. A remark on this clone: Its antigen is as yet unknown.

TCRdb's copy holds only in-frame clones and misses some; the assay was immunoSEQ multiplex PCR. The sample has over 250,000 clones; about 86% are singletons. Study-level findings and limits: Overall, about 160 TCR beta chains were annotated as cytomegalovirus-associated.

The source of this sequence is a woman younger than 35 in good health and CMV-seronegative. Specimen: PBMCs. The chain employs TRBV27 and TRBJ1-5, with D unclear. The CDR3 DNA follows: TGTGCCAGCAGTTTAAACTCCTATAGCAATCAGCCCCAGCATTTT. The encoded protein is CASSLNSYSNQPQHF.